This T cell receptor beta chain was recorded in a study of T cells after yellow fever vaccination. This clonotype appeared a few times. The antigen is not known. Study-wide points: Booster samples showed a return of most primary-vaccination clones (around 96% CD4, about 88% CD8). Clonotype sharing between CD4 and CD8 compartments was small. A weaker but faster secondary response was observed, peaking on day 5 versus 15.

Using its own MiXCR run on the 5' RACE reads, TCRdb lists one record per CDR3 protein. Counted here are 500,000 to 650,000 distinct CDR3 sequences, over 9% occurring once; the ten biggest clones make up about 16%. This CDR3 has 15 amino acids. CDR1 and CDR2 from the germline V gene are DFQATT and SNEGSKA (reference sequence). With 6 bases clipped from V and 3 bases from J, the junction kept 10 bases outside the gene matches. V usage is TRBV20-1 and J usage is TRBJ2-7; 11 bases fit TRBD2. The material was PBMCs, obtained on the day of the yellow fever booster vaccination. The sequence derives from a man aged 25-40 years who received the YFV17D yellow fever vaccine. CDR3 loop: CSAPSSGTSGYEQYF. In nucleotides, the CDR3 is TGCAGTGCCCCCTCTTCCGGGACTAGCGGCTACGAGCAGTACTTC.